What follows describes a single T cell receptor (beta chain). Its target is unknown. These data are taken from a study of beta chain features in type 1 diabetes. With 6 bases removed from V and 5 bases from J, the gap between germline ends came to 13 bases. This CDR3 is built from 13 residues. Germline CDR1 MNHEY, CDR2 SMNVEV (reference sequence). Expressed TCRB transcripts were sequenced because the entire RNA isolate underwent reverse transcription. Produced via immunoSEQ multiplex PCR; TCRdb's table is partial and in-frame only. The table shows about 170,000 clones, with 7% to 9% occurring only once. Overall study results and limits: All four CD4+ subsets from Type 1 diabetes patients carried moderately but significantly shorter TCRB CDR3s.

This TCR came from a man aged 18 to 30 with type 1 diabetes. The V and J genes are TRBV27 and TRBJ1-2; D is uncertain. The material sequenced was central memory CD4+ T cells from blood. CDR3 protein: CASRSNTGYGYTF. In DNA, the CDR3 is TGTGCCAGCAGATCTAATACGGGGTATGGCTACACCTTC.